This T cell receptor (beta chain) came from a study of blood T cell repertoires in COVID-19. Overall study context: Material from acute and convalescent COVID-19 was sourced from the United States, Italy and Spain.

The study drew participants aged about 18 to 95 years from some 25 US areas. Allocation to cohorts depended on clinical history reported by the participants. The method was immunoSEQ multiplex PCR; TCRdb's version includes in-frame clones alone and lacks a portion of them. The sample includes 360,000 or so clones, over 85% of them seen just once. The V end lost 2 bases, the J end lost 6 bases, and 20 bases lay between the germline ends. The CDR3 spans 17 residues. Germline V lookup: CDR1 MDHEN, CDR2 SYDVKM. V and J are TRBV28 and TRBJ1-5; possible D gene TRBD1, 6 bases. Specimen: PBMCs or T cells enriched from blood (not recorded which). This clonotype originated in a woman aged 25 to 39 who had recovered from COVID-19. DNA of the CDR3: TGTGCCAGCAGTTTACCGGGGGGCAGGGGAGGTCCTCAGCCCCAGCATTTT. It is translated as CASSLPGGRGGPQPQHF.